Each of the 5 T cell receptor beta chains below was sequenced from the same sample in a study of cytomegalovirus exposure and HLA in healthy donors. Libraries were prepared by immunoSEQ multiplex PCR; TCRdb keeps only in-frame clonotypes and omits some of them. The sample yields around 140,000 clones, less than 95% seen once. Sequencing was carried out using PBMCs. These receptors came from a man between 18 and 29 years old in good health and CMV-seropositive.

The CDR3 is CASSESWGGQTQYF. As DNA, the CDR3 is TGCGCCAGCAGTGAGTCTTGGGGGGGGCAGACCCAGTACTTC. The chain has TRBV10-2 and TRBJ2-5; D is perhaps TRBD2 (7 bases). V was cut by 0 bases and J by 6 bases, with 11 bases left in between. Germline V gene sequence: CDR1 WSHSY, CDR2 SAAADI. The CDR3 totals 14 residues.

The table lists this clone with a count of one. The gene calls are TRBV25-1 and TRBJ1-1; a weak D match, TRBD1 (6 bases). The CDR3 extends over 17 amino acids. Germline V gene data show CDR1 as MGHDK and CDR2 as SYGVNS. The V and J ends lost 3 bases and 0 bases respectively, with 17 bases between them. The chain's CDR3 is CASSDSWAGAMNTEAFF. CDR3 nucleotide sequence: TGTGCCAGCAGTGATTCGTGGGCAGGGGCCATGAACACTGAAGCTTTCTTT.

V gene TRBV10-3 combines with J gene TRBJ2-7, with 9 bases that match TRBD1. Germline lookup yields CDR1 ENHRY and CDR2 SYGVKD. This CDR3 spans 13 amino acids. J was trimmed by 2 bases and V by 5 bases; bases with no gene match: 1. CDR3 residues: CAISRDRAYEQYF. CDR3 sequence (DNA): TGTGCCATCAGTCGGGACAGGGCCTACGAGCAGTACTTC.

The chain links TRBV19 to TRBJ1-2, with D unresolved. This CDR3 has 18 residues. The germline gives CDR1 LNHDA, CDR2 SQIVND (reference sequence). V shed 7 bases and J shed 7 bases, with 31 bases lying between them. CDR3 region: CASTPPGSSGPGNPGYTF. The CDR3 DNA reads as TGTGCCAGTACCCCTCCGGGGTCAAGCGGCCCGGGCAATCCTGGCTACACCTTC.

The chain joins TRBV9 to TRBJ2-7; D call uncertain. CDR1 SGDLS and CDR2 YYNGEE come from the germline V gene. V lost 4 bases, J lost 4 bases, and 9 bases lay in between. The CDR3 loop spans 12 amino acids. CDR3 residues: CASSLDSYEQYF. In DNA, the CDR3 is TGTGCCAGCAGCTTAGACTCGTACGAGCAGTACTTC.